This paragraph reports one T cell receptor (beta chain). The V gene's germline CDR1 is LNHDA and CDR2 SQIVND (reference sequence). With 4 bases clipped from V and 5 bases from J, the junction kept 3 bases outside the gene matches. CDR3 length: 13 amino acids. The entry originates in a study of blood T cell repertoires in COVID-19. Whole-study context: Italy, Spain and the United States were the sources of the convalescent and acute COVID-19 samples. The analysed material was cDNA or gDNA that came from T cells, B-cell-depleted T cells, or PBMCs.

In the authors' methods: Amplifying reference gene primers gave estimates of nucleated cell counts. TCRdb's table, derived via immunoSEQ multiplex PCR, lists solely in-frame clones and lacks some. That table is the source of V, J and clone size, and D and trimming were worked out from the DNA. The data contain roughly 70,000 clones, 80% of them singletons. The sample comprised peripheral blood. V is TRBV19 and J is TRBJ1-1, with 8 nucleotides matching TRBD1. The source of this sequence is a man in his sixties or seventies who had recovered from COVID-19. The CDR3 protein is CASSTYRGTEAFF. The CDR3 nucleotides read TGTGCCAGTAGTACCTACAGGGGGACTGAAGCTTTCTTT.